The 14 T cell receptor beta chains below were found in one sample sequenced in a study of blood T cells in healthy people across ages. Then a second PCR, running roughly 6 to 12 cycles, was carried out with a sample-barcoded 5' primer and a J-beta primer mix. TCRdb re-derived calls from the 5' RACE reads in MiXCR, one entry per CDR3 protein. Of 700,000 to 850,000 distinct CDR3 sequences in the sample, approximately 53% were seen once. Sequenced material: blood. The receptors were gathered from an elderly man in good health.

This clonotype has just a few counts. CDR3 coding DNA: TGTGCCAGCTGTAACGAGCAGTACTTC. Protein product: CASCNEQYF. J is TRBJ2-7 and V is TRBV6-2 or TRBV6-3, with no clear D. The CDR3 is 9 amino acids. The germline V and J ends were trimmed by 8 bases and 5 bases, with 4 bases remaining between them. Germline CDR1 MNHEY, CDR2 SVGEGT.

The chain combines TRBV27 with TRBJ2-1; a weak D match, TRBD1 (6 bases). Germline V lookup: CDR1 MNHEY, CDR2 SMNVEV (reference sequence). The CDR3 covers 15 residues. The V and J ends lost 4 bases and 7 bases respectively, with 17 bases between them. CDR3 sequence (DNA): TGTGCCAGCAGTTCGACAGGAGGTATGGGAAATGAGCAGTTCTTC. The encoded protein is CASSSTGGMGNEQFF.

V is TRBV27 and J is TRBJ2-1, with D unclear. CDR1 is MNHEY, CDR2 SMNVEV, per germline (reference sequence). V lost 2 bases to trimming and J lost 10 bases, with 9 bases between them. This CDR3 contains 12 residues. This CDR3 is CASSLNSHEQFF. CDR3 bases: TGTGCCAGCAGTTTAAACAGTCACGAGCAGTTCTTC.

The sample holds a few counts of this clonotype. V is TRBV27 and J is TRBJ2-1; D may be TRBD2 (5 bases). V lost 2 bases and J lost 3, with 11 bases in between. The CDR3 contains 15 residues. Germline values: CDR1 MNHEY, CDR2 SMNVEV (reference sequence). The chain's CDR3 is CASSLTGGFYNEQFF. The CDR3 nucleotides are TGTGCCAGCAGTTTAACCGGAGGCTTCTACAATGAGCAGTTCTTC.

This clonotype was observed a handful of times. The rearrangement links TRBV7-2 to TRBJ2-4; 13 bases are a match to TRBD2. The V gene's germline CDR1 is SGHTA and CDR2 FQGNSA. The length of the CDR3 is 19 residues. J gave up 2 bases and V 4 bases, and 11 bases lay outside the gene matches. CDR3 residues: CASSSRTSGRASTKNIQYF. In nucleotides, the CDR3 is TGTGCCAGCAGCTCTCGGACTAGCGGGAGAGCATCGACCAAAAACATTCAGTACTTC.

The CDR3 bases are TGTGCCAGCAGTGAAAAGGGTGGCAGAACCTATGGCTACACCTTC. This codes for CASSEKGGRTYGYTF. The chain couples TRBV6-1 to TRBJ1-2; D is unresolved. V was shortened by 2 bases and J by 4 bases, with 14 bases between the two germline ends. Germline V gives CDR1 MNHNS, CDR2 SASEGT. The CDR3 is 15 amino acids.

This chain links TRBV2 with TRBJ2-1; 7 nucleotides align to TRBD2. Germline lookup yields CDR1 SNHLY and CDR2 FYNNEI. V shed 7 bases, J shed 9 bases, and the junction held 15 bases outside the gene matches. The CDR3 contains 15 residues. DNA for the CDR3: TGTGCCAGCATGATCAGCGGGGTTGGGGCCAGTGAGCAGTTCTTC. This encodes CASMISGVGASEQFF.

This clonotype showed up just a few times. The chain has TRBV7-9 and TRBJ2-7; the D is unclear. Germline CDR1 is SEHNR and CDR2 is FQNEAQ (reference sequence). Deletions cut 5 bases from V and 7 bases from J, with 15 bases between. The CDR3 is made up of 13 amino acids. CDR3 DNA: TGTGCCAGCAGCACATGGGGTTCTGGGGAGCAGTACTTC. It specifies CASSTWGSGEQYF.

This chain joins TRBV6-5 and TRBJ2-1; 9 bases are shared with TRBD2. The CDR3 is 15 residues long. Germline values: CDR1 MNHEY, CDR2 SVGAGI. The ends lost 5 bases at V and 8 bases at J; junction bases unmatched: 10. This chain's CDR3 is CASSLLGGGEDEQFF. CDR3 DNA sequence: TGTGCCAGCAGTCTGCTGGGCGGGGGGGAAGATGAGCAGTTCTTC.

J is TRBJ1-2 and V is TRBV29-1; 10 nucleotides match TRBD1. V shed 6 bases, J shed 5 bases, and the junction held 3 bases outside the gene matches. The germline gives CDR1 SQVTM, CDR2 ANQGSEA. The CDR3 has 12 residues. The CDR3 DNA is TGCAGCGTGGGGACAGGGGTTTATGGCTACACCTTC. It codes for CSVGTGVYGYTF.

This clonotype was detected a few times. The chain links TRBV29-1 to TRBJ2-7; D is undetermined. Germline CDR1 is SQVTM and CDR2 is ANQGSEA. This CDR3 is built from 13 residues. V was shortened by 0 bases and J by 3 bases, with 9 bases between the two germline ends. CDR3 in amino acids: CSVEDSGSYEQYF. For the CDR3, the DNA is TGCAGCGTTGAAGATTCAGGCAGCTACGAGCAGTACTTC.

This clonotype was counted a few times. This chain connects TRBV7-2 to TRBJ2-2; tentatively, D is TRBD1 (5 bases). This CDR3 contains 14 residues. Trimming took off 5 bases at V and 4 bases at J, with 11 bases between the two ends. The germline gives CDR1 SGHTA, CDR2 FQGNSA. CDR3 nucleotide sequence: TGTGCCAGCAGCCCAAAGGGGCTCACCGGGGAGCTGTTTTTT. Amino acid sequence: CASSPKGLTGELFF. Combining the CDR3 with reference TRBV7-2 and TRBJ2-2 gives the whole variable domain GAGVSQSPSNKVTEKGKDVELRCDPISGHTALYWYRQSLGQGLEFLIYFQGNSAPDKSGLPSDRFSAERTGGSVSTLTIQRTQQEDSAVYLCASSPKGLTGELFFGEGSRLTVL.

The chain carries TRBV29-1 and TRBJ1-2; D remains unclear. The length of the CDR3 is 14 residues. Between the trimmed V and J ends, which lost 1 base and 4 bases, there was a span of 13 bases. Germline assignment: CDR1 SQVTM and CDR2 ANQGSEA. DNA for the CDR3: TGCAGCGTTGAAGGTGGGCACAGCTTCTATGGCTACACCTTC. It translates to CSVEGGHSFYGYTF.

The genes are TRBV25-1 and TRBJ1-1, with D maybe TRBD1 (5 bases). In germline, CDR1 is MGHDK, CDR2 SYGVNS. Trimming cost V 4 bases and J 4 bases, with 13 bases left between them. The CDR3 covers 14 residues. The CDR3 DNA follows: TGTGCCAGCAGTGCCGCTCAGGGAGGCACTGAAGCTTTCTTT. As protein: CASSAAQGGTEAFF.